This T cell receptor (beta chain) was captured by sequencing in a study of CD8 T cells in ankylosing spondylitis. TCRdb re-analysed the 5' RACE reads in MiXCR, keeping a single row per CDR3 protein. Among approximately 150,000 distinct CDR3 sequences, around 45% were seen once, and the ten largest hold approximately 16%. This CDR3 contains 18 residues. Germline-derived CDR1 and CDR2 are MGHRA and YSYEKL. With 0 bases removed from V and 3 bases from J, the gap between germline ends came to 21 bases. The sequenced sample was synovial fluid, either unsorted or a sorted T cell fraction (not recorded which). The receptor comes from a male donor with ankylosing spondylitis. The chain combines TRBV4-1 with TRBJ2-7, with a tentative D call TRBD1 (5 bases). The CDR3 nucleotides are TGCGCCAGCAGCCAAGATGGCAGGGCTGGGATAACAAACTACGAGCAGTACTTC. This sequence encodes CASSQDGRAGITNYEQYF.